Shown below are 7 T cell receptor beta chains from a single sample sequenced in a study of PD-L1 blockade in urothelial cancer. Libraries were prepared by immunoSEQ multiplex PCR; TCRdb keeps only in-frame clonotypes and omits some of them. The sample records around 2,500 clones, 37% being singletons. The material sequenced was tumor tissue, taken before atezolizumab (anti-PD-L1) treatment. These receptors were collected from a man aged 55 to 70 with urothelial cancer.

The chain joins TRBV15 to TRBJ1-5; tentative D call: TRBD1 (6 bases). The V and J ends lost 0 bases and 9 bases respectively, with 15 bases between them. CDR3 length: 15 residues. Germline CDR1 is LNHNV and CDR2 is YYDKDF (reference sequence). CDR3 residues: CATSRDPQGLLPQHF. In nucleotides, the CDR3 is TGTGCCACCAGCAGAGATCCACAGGGTTTGCTGCCCCAGCATTTT.

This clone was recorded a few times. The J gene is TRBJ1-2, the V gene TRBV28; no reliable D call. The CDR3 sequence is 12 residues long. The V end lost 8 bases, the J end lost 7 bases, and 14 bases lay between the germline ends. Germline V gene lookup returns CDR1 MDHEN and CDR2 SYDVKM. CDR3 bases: TGTGCCAGCTCCCTTAGTAGACCTGGCTACACCTTC. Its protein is CASSLSRPGYTF.

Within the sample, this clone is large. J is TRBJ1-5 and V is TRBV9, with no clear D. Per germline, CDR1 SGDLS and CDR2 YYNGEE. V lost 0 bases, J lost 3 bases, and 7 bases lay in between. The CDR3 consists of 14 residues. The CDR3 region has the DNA TGTGCCAGCAGCGTAGGCGGGCCCAATCAGCCCCAGCATTTT. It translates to CASSVGGPNQPQHF.

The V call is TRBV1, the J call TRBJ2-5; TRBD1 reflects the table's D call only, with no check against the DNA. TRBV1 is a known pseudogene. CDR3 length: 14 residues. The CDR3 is CASSRQGAGETQYF. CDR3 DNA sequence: TGCGCCAGCAGCCGACAGGGGGCAGGAGAGACCCAGTACTTC.

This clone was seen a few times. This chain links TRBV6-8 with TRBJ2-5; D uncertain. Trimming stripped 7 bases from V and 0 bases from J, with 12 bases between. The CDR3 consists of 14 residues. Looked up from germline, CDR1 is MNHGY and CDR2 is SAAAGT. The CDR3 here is CASKADGNQETQYF. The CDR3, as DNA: TGTGCCAGCAAGGCGGACGGCAACCAAGAGACCCAGTACTTC.

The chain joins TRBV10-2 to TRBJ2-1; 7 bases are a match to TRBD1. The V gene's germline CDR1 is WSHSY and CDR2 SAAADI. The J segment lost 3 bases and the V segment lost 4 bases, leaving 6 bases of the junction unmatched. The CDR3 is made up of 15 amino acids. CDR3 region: CASSAAAGGYNEQFF. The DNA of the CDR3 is TGCGCCAGCAGTGCGGCTGCAGGGGGCTACAATGAGCAGTTCTTC.

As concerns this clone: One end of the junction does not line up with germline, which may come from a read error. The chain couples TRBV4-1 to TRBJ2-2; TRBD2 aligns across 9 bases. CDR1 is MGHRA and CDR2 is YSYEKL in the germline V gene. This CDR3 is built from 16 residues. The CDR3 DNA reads TGCACCAGCAGCCTCCCTAGCGGGGATAACACCGGGGAGCTGTTTTTT. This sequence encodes CTSSLPSGDNTGELFF.